The source of this T cell receptor (beta chain) is a study of T-cell reconstitution after alpha-beta-depleted transplantation in children. Study conclusions and caveats: The origin of alpha-beta T cells about two months after transplant was reportedly several hundred expanded graft clones.

As for this clonotype: The target antigen is unknown.

V gave up 5 bases and J gave up 1 base; unmatched junction bases: 12. Germline V gene lookup returns CDR1 SEHNR and CDR2 FQNEAQ (reference sequence). There are 18 residues in the CDR3. Preparation of the TCRbeta library used unique molecular identifiers. TCRdb itself ran the PCR reads through MiXCR, one entry per CDR3 protein. The sample has about 830,000 distinct CDR3 sequences, about 15% seen once. Sequencing used PBMCs, mostly from graft donor cells, obtained 360 days after TCRalphabeta/CD19-depleted stem cell transplant. The TCR was taken from a male patient aged 5 to 17 who had a stem cell transplant for acute lymphoblastic leukemia, so the T cells may come from the graft donor. This sequence joins TRBV7-9 and TRBJ2-3; 10 bases agree with TRBD2. The DNA for the CDR3 is TGTGCCAGCAGCCTCCCGGGACTAGCGATGCCGGGCACAGATACGCAGTATTTT. Residues: CASSLPGLAMPGTDTQYF.